What follows are 27 T cell receptor beta chains derived from one specimen sequenced in a study of T cell responses to AZD1222 COVID-19 vaccine. Sequencing was performed with immunoSEQ multiplex PCR; in TCRdb, only in-frame clones are kept and a portion is missing. The sample shows about 120,000 clones, 80% to 90% of them seen only once. The sample here was peripheral blood, taken on day 0 of AZD1222 vaccination. The receptor set was obtained from an adult in good health.

The genes are TRBV15 and TRBJ1-3; TRBD1 matches at 9 bases. Per germline, CDR1 LNHNV and CDR2 YYDKDF (reference sequence). With 3 bases clipped from V and 3 bases from J, the junction kept 3 bases outside the gene matches. The CDR3 length is 15 residues. The CDR3 reads CATSRDRGSGNTIYF. The DNA of the CDR3 is TGTGCCACCAGCAGGGACAGGGGTAGTGGAAACACCATATATTTT.

The chain has TRBV18 and TRBJ2-5, with D tentatively TRBD2 (5 bases). This CDR3 is built from 16 residues. The V end lost 3 bases, the J end lost 2 bases, and 16 bases lay between the germline ends. CDR1 is KGHSH and CDR2 is LQKENI in the germline V gene. In DNA, the CDR3 is TGTGCCAGCTCACCCGCAACCGCCGGCGGGCAAGAGACCCAGTACTTC. It codes for CASSPATAGGQETQYF.

The table lists this clone with a few counts. V gene TRBV12-5 combines with J gene TRBJ2-1; maybe TRBD2 (5 bases). V shed 5 bases and J shed 7 bases, with 9 bases lying between them. The germline V gene encodes CDR1 LGHNT and CDR2 FRNRAP. The length of the CDR3 is 12 residues. The CDR3 DNA reads TGTGCTAGTGGTATAACTAGGAATGAGCAGTTCTTC. It yields the protein CASGITRNEQFF.

The sample holds a few counts of this clone. This chain links TRBV5-4 with TRBJ1-5; TRBD1 might be the D (5 bases). Per the germline V gene, CDR1 is SGHNT and CDR2 is YYREEE (reference sequence). The ends were cut back, 6 bases at V and 2 bases at J, with 9 bases in the middle. The CDR3 runs 13 residues. The CDR3: CASKWGRNQPQHF. As DNA, the CDR3 is TGTGCCAGCAAATGGGGCCGCAATCAGCCCCAGCATTTT.

This sequence joins TRBV5-1 and TRBJ2-7; 10 nucleotides align to TRBD2. This CDR3 is built from 14 residues. V trimming: 6 bases; J trimming: 4 bases; junction bases outside the gene matches: 7. The germline V gene has CDR1 SGHRS and CDR2 YFSETQ. The CDR3, as DNA: TGCGCCAGCAAGGGGACTAGCGACAATTACGAGCAGTACTTC. Translating it yields CASKGTSDNYEQYF.

V and J are TRBV27 and TRBJ2-7; 8 nucleotides agree with TRBD2. J gave up 2 bases and V 5 bases, and 8 bases lay outside the gene matches. Germline assignment: CDR1 MNHEY and CDR2 SMNVEV (reference sequence). The CDR3 runs to 15 residues. The CDR3 loop is CASSPWTSPTYEQYF. As DNA, the CDR3 is TGTGCCAGCAGTCCGTGGACTAGCCCCACCTACGAGCAGTACTTC.

This rearrangement joins TRBV7-2 to TRBJ2-7; 7 bases are shared with TRBD1. Germline V gene data show CDR1 as SGHTA and CDR2 as FQGNSA. Trimming removed 4 bases from V and 1 base from J; junction bases left unmatched: 1. CDR3 length: 13 amino acids. CDR3 DNA: TGTGCCAGCAGCTGGACAGGTTCCTACGAGCAGTACTTC. The encoded protein is CASSWTGSYEQYF.

The chain recombines TRBV7-9 with TRBJ1-1, with D tentatively TRBD1 (5 bases). Trimming cost V 2 bases and J 2 bases, with 12 bases left between them. Germline V lookup: CDR1 SEHNR, CDR2 FQNEAQ (reference sequence). The CDR3 contains 15 residues. CDR3 bases: TGTGCCAGCAGCTTACCCCTTGGGACCAACACTGAAGCTTTCTTT. Its translation: CASSLPLGTNTEAFF.

A word on this clone: The same CDR3 can be traced to other DNA sequences in this sample. The J gene is TRBJ2-2, the V gene TRBV18; a weak D match, TRBD1 (6 bases). The germline V and J ends were trimmed by 2 bases and 2 bases, with 9 bases remaining between them. Per the germline V gene, CDR1 is KGHSH and CDR2 is LQKENI. This CDR3 spans 15 amino acids. CDR3 sequence (DNA): TGTGCCAGCTCACCAGACAGGACAAACACCGGGGAGCTGTTTTTT. Its translation is CASSPDRTNTGELFF.

The rearrangement joins TRBV5-6 to TRBJ1-1; 8 bases agree with TRBD1. The germline V gene encodes CDR1 SGHDT and CDR2 YYEEEE. CDR3 length: 15 amino acids. The J segment lost 0 bases and the V segment lost 4 bases, leaving 5 bases of the junction unmatched. CDR3 in amino acids: CASSLDRGLNTEAFF. CDR3 in DNA: TGTGCCAGCAGCCTCGACAGGGGATTGAACACTGAAGCTTTCTTT.

In its sample, this clone was seen many times. The same CDR3 is also encoded by other DNA sequences in this sample. This chain connects TRBV28 to TRBJ1-3, with TRBD1 identical over 11 bases. V shed 5 bases and J 7 bases; nucleotides not matched to a gene: 7. CDR1 is MDHEN and CDR2 is SYDVKM in the germline V gene. The CDR3 is made up of 15 amino acids. The CDR3 coding sequence is TGTGCCAGCAGTCCCACCGGGACAGGGGGGAACACCATATATTTT. Translation gives CASSPTGTGGNTIYF.

The V gene is TRBV28, the J gene TRBJ1-5; D is undetermined. Trimming removed 8 bases from V and 9 bases from J, with 20 bases in between. Germline CDR1 and CDR2: MDHEN and SYDVKM. The length of the CDR3 is 14 residues. The CDR3 loop is CASQERTVVGPQHF. The CDR3 coding sequence is TGTGCCAGCCAGGAACGGACGGTCGTAGGGCCCCAGCATTTT.

The rearrangement uses TRBV5-1 and TRBJ1-1, with 7 bases identical to TRBD1. With 0 bases clipped from V and 1 base from J, the junction kept 6 bases outside the gene matches. This CDR3 has 16 residues. The V gene's germline CDR1 is SGHRS and CDR2 YFSETQ. CDR3 protein: CASSLELTGPNTEAFF. The CDR3 DNA follows: TGCGCCAGCAGCTTGGAACTGACAGGGCCGAACACTGAAGCTTTCTTT.

The rearrangement links TRBV28 to TRBJ2-2, with 8 bases identical to TRBD2. With V trimmed by 7 bases and J by 0 bases, 4 bases remained unmatched. This CDR3 has 15 amino acids. Germline V gene data show CDR1 as MDHEN and CDR2 as SYDVKM. The CDR3 spells CASISGGANTGELFF. CDR3 nucleotide sequence: TGTGCCAGCATCTCGGGGGGGGCGAACACCGGGGAGCTGTTTTTT.

This clone has just one count. This sequence joins TRBV7-9 and TRBJ1-4; the D gene is possibly TRBD1 (5 bases). The CDR3 runs to 16 residues. Germline V gene data show CDR1 as SEHNR and CDR2 as FQNEAQ (reference sequence). Trimming took off 1 base at V and 6 bases at J, with 15 bases between the two ends. The CDR3, as DNA: TGTGCCAGCAGCTTAGATGGGGGACTGCGCTATGAAAAACTGTTTTTT. Protein sequence: CASSLDGGLRYEKLFF.

The CDR3 DNA sequence: TGTGCCAGCAGCGTTGACGACAGGGGGCGCGGCTACACCTTC. Amino acid sequence: CASSVDDRGRGYTF. The chain carries TRBV9 and TRBJ1-2; the match to TRBD1 covers 10 bases. Per germline, CDR1 SGDLS and CDR2 YYNGEE. V trimming: 2 bases; J trimming: 8 bases; junction bases outside the gene matches: 6. The CDR3 has 14 amino acids.

V usage is TRBV7-2 and J usage is TRBJ2-3; 7 nucleotides match TRBD2. J was trimmed by 2 bases and V by 5 bases; bases with no gene match: 10. This CDR3 has 16 amino acids. CDR1 is SGHTA and CDR2 is FQGNSA in the germline V gene. The CDR3 region is CASSRRLAGITDTQYF. CDR3 DNA: TGTGCCAGCAGCCGCCGACTAGCAGGGATCACAGATACGCAGTATTTT.

The rearrangement uses TRBV7-3 and TRBJ2-6; 8 bases fit TRBD1. The CDR3 extends over 17 amino acids. V gave up 3 bases and J gave up 2 bases; unmatched junction bases: 6. The germline CDR1 and CDR2 sequences are SGHTA and FQGTGA. CDR3: CASSLTGALTGANVLTF. For the CDR3, the DNA is TGTGCCAGCAGCTTGACAGGGGCGCTCACTGGGGCCAACGTCCTGACTTTC.

The chain recombines TRBV30 with TRBJ1-5, with unresolved D. V was trimmed by 0 bases and J by 4 bases, leaving 13 bases between them. The germline CDR1 and CDR2 sequences are GTSNPN and SVGIG (reference sequence). There are 15 residues in the CDR3. CDR3 loop: CAWSVPGIFNQPQHF. The CDR3 nucleotides are TGTGCCTGGAGTGTTCCCGGGATTTTTAATCAGCCCCAGCATTTT.

V usage is TRBV6-5 and J usage is TRBJ1-5; D gene uncertain. CDR3 length: 14 amino acids. Per the germline V gene, CDR1 is MNHEY and CDR2 is SVGAGI. The V gene lost 4 bases and the J gene lost 0 bases, with 7 bases spanning the gap. CDR3 nucleotides: TGTGCCAGCAGTTTAGAGTTTAGCAATCAGCCCCAGCATTTT. Protein product: CASSLEFSNQPQHF.

The V and J genes are TRBV24-1 and TRBJ1-5, with TRBD1 matching 10 bases. Germline lookup yields CDR1 KGHDR and CDR2 SFDVKD. The CDR3 contains 14 residues. V shed 8 bases and J 5 bases; nucleotides not matched to a gene: 5. CDR3 sequence reads: CATTAGQGDQPQHF. CDR3 bases: TGTGCCACCACCGCCGGACAGGGGGATCAGCCCCAGCATTTT.

The chain links TRBV9 to TRBJ2-1; D remains unclear. V was trimmed by 0 bases and J by 9 bases, leaving 16 bases between them. Germline V gene lookup returns CDR1 SGDLS and CDR2 YYNGEE. There are 15 residues in the CDR3. The CDR3 nucleotides are TGTGCCAGCAGCGTAGTACCGGAGCCCTCGAGTGAGCAGTTCTTC. This translates into CASSVVPEPSSEQFF.

V gene TRBV28 combines with J gene TRBJ1-1; unclear D gene. This CDR3 region has 13 residues. Germline V CDR1 and CDR2: MDHEN, SYDVKM. The V and J ends lost 5 bases and 10 bases respectively, with 17 bases between them. CDR3 nucleotide sequence: TGTGCCAGCAGTCCCATCGCCCTTAAGGGAGCTTTCTTT. It codes for CASSPIALKGAFF.

The rearrangement uses TRBV9 and TRBJ1-2; 8 nucleotides line up with TRBD1. From germline, CDR1 is SGDLS and CDR2 YYNGEE. The CDR3 covers 15 residues. With V trimmed by 0 bases and J by 4 bases, 5 bases remained unmatched. Written as DNA, the CDR3 is TGTGCCAGCAGCGTAGCTACGGGACAGGTCTATGGCTACACCTTC. Residues: CASSVATGQVYGYTF.

This chain links TRBV19 with TRBJ1-2; TRBD1 matches 11 bases. V was clipped by 3 bases and J by 4 bases; unmatched bases: 4. The CDR3 has 15 residues. Germline assignment: CDR1 LNHDA and CDR2 SQIVND (reference sequence). CDR3 DNA sequence: TGTGCCAGTAGTATCGGACAGGGGGCAGGCTATGGCTACACCTTC. Amino acid sequence: CASSIGQGAGYGYTF. The complete variable domain, with remaining parts taken from reference TRBV19 and TRBJ1-2, reads DGGITQSPKYLFRKEGQNVTLSCEQNLNHDAMYWYRQDPGQGLRLIYYSQIVNDFQKGDIAEGYSVSREKKESFPLTVTSAQKNPTAFYLCASSIGQGAGYGYTFGSGTRLTVV.

This chain connects TRBV7-8 to TRBJ1-4, with 7 positions matching TRBD1. Unmatched junction bases numbered 9, after V lost 5 bases and J lost 6 bases. Germline CDR1 reads SGHVS; CDR2 reads FQNEAQ. The CDR3 covers 15 residues. The CDR3 is CASSIRQGRDEKLFF. The CDR3 DNA reads as TGTGCCAGCAGCATCCGACAGGGCCGCGATGAAAAACTGTTTTTT.

CDR3 in DNA: TGCGCCAGCAGGCCTACAACTAATGAAAAACTGTTTTTT. It encodes CASRPTTNEKLFF. The gene calls are TRBV5-1 and TRBJ1-4; no clear D. The V end was cut by 5 bases, the J end by 0 bases, with 5 bases between. CDR1 and CDR2 (germline): SGHRS, YFSETQ. This CDR3 is 13 amino acids long. Full variable domain (rest looked up from reference TRBV5-1 and TRBJ1-4): KAGVTQTPRYLIKTRGQQVTLSCSPISGHRSVSWYQQTPGQGLQFLFEYFSETQRNKGNFPGRFSGRQFSNSRSEMNVSTLELGDSALYLCASRPTTNEKLFFGSGTQLSVL.